These T cell receptor beta chains were read from a single sample in a study of spatial heterogeneity in lung cancer. TCRdb fed the 5' RACE reads into MiXCR, producing one record per CDR3 protein. Among thousands of distinct CDR3 sequences listed, roughly 30% were seen once. The sample in question was lung tumor tissue, obtained at surgery. Receptors originate from a male donor with early-stage non-small cell lung cancer. Both conserved end residues are part of each CDR3. The D gene is left open where the match is weak.

TRBV12-3/TRBV12-4 | . | CASKPPYRFGTNTEAFF
TRBV7-2 | . | CASSSGASGLSEKLFF
TRBV18 | . | CASSSTGIEQYF
TRBV12-3/TRBV12-4 | TRBD1 | CASSFFSRGDQPQHF
TRBV7-8 | . | CASSPGRSGGYEQYF
TRBV18 | . | CASSQTGRNIQYF
TRBV28 | TRBD2 | CASSPPGGGGYEQYF
TRBV24-1 | TRBD1 | CASGTGGAFGYTF
TRBV29-1 | . | CSVGMVADYGELFF
TRBV12-3/TRBV12-4 | TRBD1 | CASRGQGNQPQHF
TRBV27 | TRBD2 | CASSPPGLAGVHEQYF
TRBV28 | . | CASSPNNIQYF
TRBV18 | TRBD1 | CASSPPGQGPSEQYF
TRBV6-5 | . | CASSRPGFLNEQFF
TRBV27 | . | CAPRQGRVKEQYF
TRBV19 | . | CASSTPTGGRPQHF
TRBV27 | . | CASSNPLAREQFF
TRBV6-5 | . | CASSYHLGGSENTGELFF
TRBV5-1 | TRBD2 | CASSLRTSGRTDTQYF
TRBV30 | TRBD1 | CAWKSTGPSNQPQHF
TRBV9 | . | CASSVEPRAGDGELFF
TRBV4-2 | . | CASRGPTPYGYTF
TRBV20-1 | . | CSAIPAGMGSPLHF
TRBV29-1 | TRBD1 | CSVDGGTGGGTGELFF
TRBV28 | . | CASSYRDNYGYTF
TRBV24-1 | . | CATSVSRAGSTGELFF
TRBV5-6 | . | CASSLRGGELFF
TRBV11-2 | . | CASSLKTATDTQYF
TRBV3-1 | . | CASSRGYEQYF